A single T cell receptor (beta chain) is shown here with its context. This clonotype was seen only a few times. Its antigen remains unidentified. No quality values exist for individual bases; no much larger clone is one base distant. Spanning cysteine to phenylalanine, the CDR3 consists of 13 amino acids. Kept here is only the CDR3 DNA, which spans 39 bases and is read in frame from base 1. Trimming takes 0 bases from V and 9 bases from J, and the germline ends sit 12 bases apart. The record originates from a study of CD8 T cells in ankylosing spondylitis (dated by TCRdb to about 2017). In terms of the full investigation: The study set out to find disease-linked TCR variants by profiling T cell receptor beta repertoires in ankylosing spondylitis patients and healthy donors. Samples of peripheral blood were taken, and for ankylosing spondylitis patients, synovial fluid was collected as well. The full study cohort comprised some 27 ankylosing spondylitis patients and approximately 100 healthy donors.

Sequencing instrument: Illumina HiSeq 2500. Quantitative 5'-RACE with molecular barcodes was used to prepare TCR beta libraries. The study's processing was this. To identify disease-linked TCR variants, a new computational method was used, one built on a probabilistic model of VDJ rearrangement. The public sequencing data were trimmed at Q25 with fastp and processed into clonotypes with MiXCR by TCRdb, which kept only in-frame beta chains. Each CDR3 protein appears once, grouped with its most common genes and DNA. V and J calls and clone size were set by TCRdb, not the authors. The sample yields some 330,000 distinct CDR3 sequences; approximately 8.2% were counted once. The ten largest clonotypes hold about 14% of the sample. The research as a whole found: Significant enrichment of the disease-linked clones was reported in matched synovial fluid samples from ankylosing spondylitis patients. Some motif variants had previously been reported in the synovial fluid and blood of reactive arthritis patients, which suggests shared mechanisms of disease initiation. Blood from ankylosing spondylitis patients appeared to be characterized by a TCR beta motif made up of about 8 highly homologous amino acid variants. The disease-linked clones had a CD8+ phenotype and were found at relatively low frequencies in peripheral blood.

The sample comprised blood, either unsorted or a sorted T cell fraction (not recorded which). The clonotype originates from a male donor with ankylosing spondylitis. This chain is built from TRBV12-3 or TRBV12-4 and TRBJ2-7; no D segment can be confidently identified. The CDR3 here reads CASSLARWGGQYF. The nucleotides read TGTGCCAGCAGTTTAGCGCGGTGGGGTGGGCAGTACTTC.